These 18 T cell receptor beta chains were sequenced from one sample in a study of cytomegalovirus exposure and HLA in healthy donors listed by TCRdb under 2017. Libraries were built with the immunoSEQ multiplex PCR assay. The multiplex PCR relied on a mix of 60 forward primers for TCR Vbeta segments and 13 reverse primers for TCR Jbeta segments. TCRdb took over this immuneACCESS table, retaining in-frame rearrangements with V and J assigned. Such tables are incomplete; in checked studies, under half of the missing clones stem from an unresolved V gene, and the remainder is unexplained. Here the sample has 90,000 to 150,000 clones; 70% to 80% occur a single time. About 7.8% of the sample comes from the top ten. The sequencing input was PBMCs. All receptors derive from a woman aged 40 to 49 in good health and CMV-seropositive.

This clone was observed a handful of times. This sequence joins TRBV4-3 and TRBJ2-3; D is unclear. Looked up from germline, CDR1 is LGHNA and CDR2 is YSLEER. V was clipped by 2 bases and J by 4 bases, with 16 bases between them. The CDR3 is 16 residues long. The CDR3 loop reads CASSQHPTAAADTQYF. The CDR3 DNA reads TGCGCCAGCAGCCAACATCCCACCGCGGCCGCAGATACGCAGTATTTT.

The J gene is TRBJ1-2, the V gene TRBV29-1; no clear D gene. V was clipped by 4 bases and J by 4 bases, with 7 bases between them. This CDR3 is 11 amino acids long. CDR1 SQVTM and CDR2 ANQGSEA come from the germline V gene. CDR3 DNA: TGCAGCGTTGCAGGTCCCTATGGCTACACCTTC. Its protein is CSVAGPYGYTF.

The V and J genes are TRBV7-9 and TRBJ1-4; TRBD1 matches 8 bases. Germline-derived CDR1 and CDR2 are SEHNR and FQNEAQ (reference sequence). With V trimmed by 5 bases and J by 2 bases, 4 bases remained unmatched. This CDR3 is built from 15 residues. CDR3 in DNA: TGTGCCAGCAGCGCCCGACAGGGGACTAATGAAAAACTGTTTTTT. Its protein is CASSARQGTNEKLFF.

This clone was recorded once. This chain uses TRBV14 with TRBJ2-3, with 7 nucleotides matching TRBD2. The CDR3 runs 15 residues. Germline CDR1 SGHDN, CDR2 FVKESK. With V trimmed by 4 bases and J by 4 bases, 8 bases remained unmatched. CDR3 residues: CASSPEWGGADTQYF. The CDR3 DNA reads as TGTGCCAGCAGCCCGGAATGGGGGGGGGCAGATACGCAGTATTTT.

V and J are TRBV4-2 and TRBJ2-1; 9 bases align to TRBD2. The CDR3 runs 16 residues. Germline loops: CDR1 LGHNA, CDR2 YNFKEQ. Trimming took 0 bases from V and 7 from J; bases not matched to a gene: 7. This chain's CDR3 is CASSQDAGGPRNEQFF. In DNA form, the CDR3 reads TGTGCCAGCAGCCAAGATGCGGGGGGGCCGCGTAATGAGCAGTTCTTC.

The chain employs TRBV29-1 and TRBJ1-1; perhaps TRBD1 as D (5 bases). Trimming took off 1 base at V and 8 bases at J, with 8 bases between the two ends. The CDR3 spans 11 residues. Looked up from germline, CDR1 is SQVTM and CDR2 is ANQGSEA. The CDR3 DNA reads TGCAGCGTTGAAGTGGAGGGGGAAGCTTTCTTT. Protein product: CSVEVEGEAFF.

The chain joins TRBV15 to TRBJ2-7; 10 nucleotides agree with TRBD1. The germline gives CDR1 LNHNV, CDR2 YYDKDF (reference sequence). This CDR3 contains 15 residues. V lost 1 base to trimming and J lost 2 bases; unmatched junction nucleotides: 2. The CDR3 bases are TGTGCCACCAGCAGAGGGGGACAGGGGACCTACGAGCAGTACTTC. The encoded protein is CATSRGGQGTYEQYF.

This chain links TRBV9 with TRBJ1-6; D might be TRBD1 (6 bases). V lost 2 bases and J 9 bases, leaving 15 bases between the germline ends. This CDR3 contains 15 residues. The germline gives CDR1 SGDLS, CDR2 YYNGEE. The CDR3 here is CASSVEDRSFSPLHF. The CDR3 coding sequence is TGTGCCAGCAGCGTCGAAGACAGGAGTTTTTCACCCCTCCACTTT. The full variable domain, with the rest looked up from reference TRBV9 and TRBJ1-6, is DSGVTQTPKHLITATGQRVTLRCSPRSGDLSVYWYQQSLDQGLQFLIQYYNGEERAKGNILERFSAQQFPDLHSELNLSSLELGDSALYFCASSVEDRSFSPLHFGNGTRLTVT.

The gene calls are TRBV5-4 and TRBJ2-7, with D possibly matching TRBD1 (6 bases). V gave up 4 bases and J gave up 7 bases, with 24 bases separating them. CDR3 size: 16 residues. Germline loops: CDR1 SGHNT, CDR2 YYREEE (reference sequence). The CDR3 nucleotides read TGTGCCAGCAGCCCAGGGGTGGGACAAACTGGTAGGGAGCAGTACTTC. It encodes CASSPGVGQTGREQYF.

This rearrangement joins TRBV9 to TRBJ2-2, with 10 nucleotides matching TRBD2. The CDR3 has 16 amino acids. Germline V gene lookup returns CDR1 SGDLS and CDR2 YYNGEE. V lost 0 bases, J lost 5 bases, and 4 bases stayed unmatched. CDR3 DNA sequence: TGTGCCAGCAGCGTAGGTAGCGGGGGGTATACCGGGGAGCTGTTTTTT. Its translation: CASSVGSGGYTGELFF.

This chain links TRBV7-2 with TRBJ2-1; 7 bases are a match to TRBD1. J gave up 5 bases and V 0 bases, and 7 bases lay outside the gene matches. Germline CDR1 is SGHTA and CDR2 is FQGNSA. The CDR3 spans 16 residues. DNA for the CDR3: TGTGCCAGCAGCTTAGCACCTACGACAGGGAACAATGAGCAGTTCTTC. It yields the protein CASSLAPTTGNNEQFF.

V usage is TRBV5-1 and J usage is TRBJ2-5; 16 bases line up with TRBD2. CDR1 and CDR2 from the germline V gene are SGHRS and YFSETQ. With 3 bases clipped from V and 9 bases from J, the junction kept 2 bases outside the gene matches. The CDR3 runs to 14 residues. The chain's CDR3 is CASSSGLAGGAQYF. In DNA form, the CDR3 reads TGCGCCAGCAGCTCGGGACTAGCGGGGGGGGCCCAGTACTTC.

The count of this clone is one. This rearrangement joins TRBV6-5 to TRBJ2-4, with a tentative D call TRBD1 (5 bases). Trimming removed 2 bases at V and 6 bases at J, with 11 bases between. The CDR3 contains 14 residues. Germline lookup yields CDR1 MNHEY and CDR2 SVGAGI. The DNA for the CDR3 is TGTGCCAGCAGTTACGGGCGGACAACAAACATTCAGTACTTC. Encoded protein: CASSYGRTTNIQYF.

This sequence joins TRBV10-3 and TRBJ2-7; the match to TRBD1 covers 11 bases. With 3 bases clipped from V and 4 bases from J, the junction kept 8 bases outside the gene matches. The CDR3 extends over 16 amino acids. The germline V gene has CDR1 ENHRY and CDR2 SYGVKD. The CDR3 DNA is TGTGCCATCAGTGACCGGGACAGGGGGGGAGATTACGAGCAGTACTTC. It translates to CAISDRDRGGDYEQYF.

CDR3 in amino acids: CASSPSGQGATDTQYF. Written as DNA, the CDR3 is TGTGCCAGCTCACCTAGCGGACAGGGGGCAACAGATACGCAGTATTTT. The genes are TRBV18 and TRBJ2-3, with 11 bases that match TRBD1. Germline loops: CDR1 KGHSH, CDR2 LQKENI. This CDR3 comprises 16 residues. J was trimmed by 3 bases and V by 3 bases; bases with no gene match: 5.

In this sample, this clone turned up once. V gene TRBV7-3 combines with J gene TRBJ2-5; D may be TRBD2 (7 bases). Germline V gene lookup returns CDR1 SGHTA and CDR2 FQGTGA. CDR3 length equals 14 residues. The V gene lost 5 bases and the J gene lost 2 bases, with 12 bases spanning the gap. CDR3 nucleotide sequence: TGTGCCAGCAGCCTACAGGGAGGGCAAGAGACCCAGTACTTC. Translating it yields CASSLQGGQETQYF. Based on the CDR3 plus reference TRBV7-3 and TRBJ2-5, the full variable domain is GAGVSQTPSNKVTEKGKYVELRCDPISGHTALYWYRQSLGQGPEFLIYFQGTGAADDSGLPNDRFFAVRPEGSVSTLKIQRTERGDSAVYLCASSLQGGQETQYFGPGTRLLVL.

The V call is TRBV7-6, the J call TRBJ1-5; D call uncertain. The CDR3 has 14 residues. V was clipped by 1 base and J by 7 bases, with 11 bases between them. The germline V gene encodes CDR1 SGHVS and CDR2 FNYEAQ. CDR3 sequence (DNA): TGTGCCAGCAGCTTAGTTGTGGGGAGGCAGCCCCAGCATTTT. As protein: CASSLVVGRQPQHF.

The V gene is TRBV2, the J gene TRBJ1-1; the match to TRBD1 covers 11 bases. The V and J ends lost 6 bases and 5 bases, in that order; junction bases with no gene match: 2. CDR1 is SNHLY, CDR2 FYNNEI, per germline. The CDR3 is made up of 13 amino acids. The CDR3 DNA sequence: TGTGCCAGCAGAGGACAGGGGGCAACTGAAGCTTTCTTT. Residues: CASRGQGATEAFF.